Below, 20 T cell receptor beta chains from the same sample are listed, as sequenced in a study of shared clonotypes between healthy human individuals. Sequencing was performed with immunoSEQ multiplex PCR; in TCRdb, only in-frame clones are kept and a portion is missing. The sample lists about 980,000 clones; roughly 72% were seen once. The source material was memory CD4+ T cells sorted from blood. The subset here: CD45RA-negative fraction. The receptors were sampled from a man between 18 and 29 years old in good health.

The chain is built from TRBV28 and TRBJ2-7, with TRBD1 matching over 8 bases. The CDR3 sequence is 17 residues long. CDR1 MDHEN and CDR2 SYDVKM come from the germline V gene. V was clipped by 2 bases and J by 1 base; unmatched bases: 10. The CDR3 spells CASSLLPGQGGSYEQYF. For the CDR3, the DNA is TGTGCCAGCAGTTTACTACCTGGACAGGGCGGTTCCTACGAGCAGTACTTC.

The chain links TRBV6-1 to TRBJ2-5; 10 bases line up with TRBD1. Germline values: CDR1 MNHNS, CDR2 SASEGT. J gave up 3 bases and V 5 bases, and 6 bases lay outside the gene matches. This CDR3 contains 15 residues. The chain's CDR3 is CASSLTGGIKETQYF. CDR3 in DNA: TGTGCCAGCAGTTTGACAGGGGGCATTAAAGAGACCCAGTACTTC.

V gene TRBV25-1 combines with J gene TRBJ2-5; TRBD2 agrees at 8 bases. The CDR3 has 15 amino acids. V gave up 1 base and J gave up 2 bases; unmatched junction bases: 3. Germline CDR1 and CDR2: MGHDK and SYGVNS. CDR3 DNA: TGTGCCAGCAGTGAATTCGGGAGGGGACAAGAGACCCAGTACTTC. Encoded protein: CASSEFGRGQETQYF.

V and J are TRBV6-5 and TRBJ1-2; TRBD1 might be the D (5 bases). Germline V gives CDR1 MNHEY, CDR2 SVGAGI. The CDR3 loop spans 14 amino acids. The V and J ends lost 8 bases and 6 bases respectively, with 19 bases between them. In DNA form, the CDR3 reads TGTGCCAGCGGGACCGGGACTTCTACTAATGGCTACACCTTC. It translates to CASGTGTSTNGYTF.

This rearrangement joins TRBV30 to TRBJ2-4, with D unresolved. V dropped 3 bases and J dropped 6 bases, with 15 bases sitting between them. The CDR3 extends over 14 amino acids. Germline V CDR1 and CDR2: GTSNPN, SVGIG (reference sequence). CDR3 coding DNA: TGTGCCTGGAGGAGCCTCGCGGAGCTAAACATTCAGTACTTC. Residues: CAWRSLAELNIQYF.

This CDR3 reads CASSIGGRMGNSPLHF. CDR3 nucleotides: TGTGCCAGTAGTATTGGGGGAAGGATGGGCAATTCACCCCTCCACTTT. The chain links TRBV19 to TRBJ1-6; possibly TRBD1 for D (5 bases). The CDR3 totals 16 residues. CDR1 is LNHDA, CDR2 SQIVND, per germline (reference sequence). V lost 3 bases and J lost 7, with 16 bases in between.

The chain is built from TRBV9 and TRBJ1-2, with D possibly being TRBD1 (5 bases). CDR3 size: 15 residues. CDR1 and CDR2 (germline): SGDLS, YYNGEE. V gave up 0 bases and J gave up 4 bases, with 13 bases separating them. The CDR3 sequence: CASSVGWGYSYGYTF. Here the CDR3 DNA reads TGTGCCAGCAGCGTAGGTTGGGGGTATAGCTATGGCTACACCTTC.

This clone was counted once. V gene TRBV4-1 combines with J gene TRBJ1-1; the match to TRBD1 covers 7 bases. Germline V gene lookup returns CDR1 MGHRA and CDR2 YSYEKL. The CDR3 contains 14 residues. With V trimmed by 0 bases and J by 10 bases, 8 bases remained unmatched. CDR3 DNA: TGCGCCAGCAGCCAAGACGCAAGGGGGCGCGGAGCTTTCTTT. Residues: CASSQDARGRGAFF.

CDR3 nucleotides: TGTGCCAGCAGCTTCGTAGGGGGCGCGGGGTACGAGCAGTACTTC. Residues: CASSFVGGAGYEQYF. V usage is TRBV7-9 and J usage is TRBJ2-7; D possibly corresponds to TRBD1 (7 bases). CDR3 length: 15 residues. Trimming took off 3 bases at V and 4 bases at J, with 16 bases between the two ends. Germline assignment: CDR1 SEHNR and CDR2 FQNEAQ (reference sequence). Based on the CDR3 plus reference TRBV7-9 and TRBJ2-7, the full variable domain is DTGVSQNPRHKITKRGQNVTFRCDPISEHNRLYWYRQTLGQGPEFLTYFQNEAQLEKSRLLSDRFSAERPKGSFSTLEIQRTEQGDSAMYLCASSFVGGAGYEQYFGPGTRLTVT.

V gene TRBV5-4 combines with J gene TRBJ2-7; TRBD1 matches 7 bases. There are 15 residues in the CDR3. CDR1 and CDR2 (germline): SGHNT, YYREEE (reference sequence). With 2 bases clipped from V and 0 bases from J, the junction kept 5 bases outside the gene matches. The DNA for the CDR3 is TGTGCCAGCAGCTTACAGGGGATGAGCTCCTACGAGCAGTACTTC. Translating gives CASSLQGMSSYEQYF.

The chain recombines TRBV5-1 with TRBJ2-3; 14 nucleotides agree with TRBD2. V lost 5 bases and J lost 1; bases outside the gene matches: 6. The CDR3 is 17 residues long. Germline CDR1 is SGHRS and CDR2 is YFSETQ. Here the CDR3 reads CASSSGTSGRGTDTQYF. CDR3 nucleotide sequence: TGCGCCAGCAGTTCCGGGACTAGCGGGAGAGGCACAGATACGCAGTATTTT.

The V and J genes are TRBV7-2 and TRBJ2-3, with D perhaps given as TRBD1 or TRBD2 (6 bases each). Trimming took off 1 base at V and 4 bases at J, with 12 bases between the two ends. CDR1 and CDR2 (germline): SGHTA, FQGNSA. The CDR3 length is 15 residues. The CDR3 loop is CASSLGRGRADTQYF. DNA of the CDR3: TGTGCCAGCAGCTTAGGGAGGGGGAGAGCAGATACGCAGTATTTT.

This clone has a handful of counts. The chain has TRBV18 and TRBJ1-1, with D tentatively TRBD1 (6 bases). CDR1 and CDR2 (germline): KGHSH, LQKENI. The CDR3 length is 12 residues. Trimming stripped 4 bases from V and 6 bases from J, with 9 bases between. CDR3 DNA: TGTGCCAGCTCACTCCGGACAGCTGAAGCTTTCTTT. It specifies CASSLRTAEAFF.

This chain's CDR3 is CASTEGQLPYEQYF. CDR3 DNA sequence: TGTGCCAGCACCGAGGGACAGCTACCCTACGAGCAGTACTTC. This sequence joins TRBV6-1 and TRBJ2-7; TRBD1 aligns across 7 bases. Germline values: CDR1 MNHNS, CDR2 SASEGT. The CDR3 has 14 residues. V trimming: 7 bases; J trimming: 2 bases; junction bases outside the gene matches: 8.

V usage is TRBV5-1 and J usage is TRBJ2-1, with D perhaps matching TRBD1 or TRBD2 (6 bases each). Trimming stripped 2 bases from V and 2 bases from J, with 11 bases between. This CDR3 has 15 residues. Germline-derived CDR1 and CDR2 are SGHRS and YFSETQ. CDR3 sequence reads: CASSLRGDAYNEQFF. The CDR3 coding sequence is TGCGCCAGCAGCTTAAGGGGGGATGCCTACAATGAGCAGTTCTTC.

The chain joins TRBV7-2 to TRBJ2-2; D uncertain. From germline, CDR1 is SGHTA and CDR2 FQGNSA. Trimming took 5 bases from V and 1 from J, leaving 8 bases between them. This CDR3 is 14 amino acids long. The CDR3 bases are TGTGCCAGCAGCGTGGAGCTGAACACCGGGGAGCTGTTTTTT. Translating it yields CASSVELNTGELFF.

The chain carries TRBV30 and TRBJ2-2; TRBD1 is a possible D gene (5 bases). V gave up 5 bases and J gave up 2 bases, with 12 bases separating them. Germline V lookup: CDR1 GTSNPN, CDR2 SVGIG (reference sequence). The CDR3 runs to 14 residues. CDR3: CAWQQELNTGELFF. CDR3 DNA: TGTGCCTGGCAACAGGAATTAAACACCGGGGAGCTGTTTTTT.

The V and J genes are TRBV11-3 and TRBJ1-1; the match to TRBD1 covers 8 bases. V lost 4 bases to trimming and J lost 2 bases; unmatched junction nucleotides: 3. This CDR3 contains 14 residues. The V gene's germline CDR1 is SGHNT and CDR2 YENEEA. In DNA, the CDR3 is TGTGCCAGCAGCTACGGACAGGGCAACACTGAAGCTTTCTTT. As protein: CASSYGQGNTEAFF.

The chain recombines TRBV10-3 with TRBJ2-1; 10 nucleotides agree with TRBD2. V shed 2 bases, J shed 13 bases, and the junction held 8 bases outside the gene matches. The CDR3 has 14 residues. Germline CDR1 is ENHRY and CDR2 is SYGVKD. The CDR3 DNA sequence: TGTGCCATCAGTGAGGGGGCTAGCGGGAGACCCCAGTTCTTC. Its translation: CAISEGASGRPQFF.

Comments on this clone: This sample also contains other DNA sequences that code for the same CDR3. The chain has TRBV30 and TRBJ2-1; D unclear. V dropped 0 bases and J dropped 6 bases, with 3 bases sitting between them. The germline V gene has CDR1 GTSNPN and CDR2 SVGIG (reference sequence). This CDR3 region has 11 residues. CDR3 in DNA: TGTGCCTGGAGTGTAAGCAATGAGCAGTTCTTC. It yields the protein CAWSVSNEQFF.